A single count supports the clone carrying this T cell receptor beta chain. No antigen is known for it. Every donor was a healthy person donating bone marrow. The CDR3 loop spans 14 amino acids. V was pared by 6 bases and J by 4 bases, with 16 bases between. CDR1 and CDR2 (germline): SGHTA, FQGNSA. This record comes from a study of cytomegalovirus exposure and HLA in healthy donors. Broader study findings: Association of a missense DCLRE1C variant with TCR beta V- and J-gene trimming was reported in a later analysis. Prediction of most subjects' HLA-A and HLA-B alleles by TCR beta sequences was reportedly accurate.

The study ran its PCR with 60 Vbeta and 13 Jbeta primers. Profiling relied on immunoSEQ multiplex PCR, and the TCRdb table lists in-frame clones only, not all of them. The sample lists roughly 180,000 clones; 75% to 85% were seen once. The sample taken for sequencing was PBMCs. The TCR comes from a girl aged 10 to 17 in good health and CMV-seropositive. The chain recombines TRBV7-2 with TRBJ2-7; D is possibly TRBD2 (5 bases). For the CDR3, the DNA is TGTGCCAGCAGTCCGCATCGACTACGTTACGAGCAGTACTTC. Translating it yields CASSPHRLRYEQYF.